These 10 T cell receptor beta chains share one sample of origin, sequenced in a study of shared T cell receptors in the human thymus. The method was immunoSEQ multiplex PCR; TCRdb's version includes in-frame clones alone and lacks a portion of them. The sample shows hundreds of thousands of clones, 88% of them seen only once. Separately, the same data were catalogued under a study of human thymus T cells.

Sequencing was carried out using thymocytes. Receptors originate from a boy under three years old with a congenital heart defect.

J is TRBJ2-1 and V is TRBV27; 12 positions agree with TRBD2. The V gene's germline CDR1 is MNHEY and CDR2 SMNVEV (reference sequence). The CDR3 covers 16 residues. V lost 3 bases to trimming and J lost 4 bases; unmatched junction nucleotides: 4. The chain's CDR3 is CASSFPGTSGYNEQFF. As DNA, the CDR3 is TGTGCCAGCAGTTTCCCGGGGACTAGCGGGTACAATGAGCAGTTCTTC.

The chain employs TRBV4-1 and TRBJ2-7; D not certain. Trimming removed 5 bases from V and 1 base from J, with 9 bases in between. Per germline, CDR1 MGHRA and CDR2 YSYEKL. The length of the CDR3 is 13 residues. DNA for the CDR3: TGCGCCAGCAGCGTAACGGGTTCCTACGAGCAGTACTTC. It codes for CASSVTGSYEQYF.

The V call is TRBV4-2, the J call TRBJ2-7; 15 bases align to TRBD2. The CDR3 runs to 18 residues. The J segment lost 2 bases and the V segment lost 0 bases, leaving 5 bases of the junction unmatched. Per the germline V gene, CDR1 is LGHNA and CDR2 is YNFKEQ. CDR3 DNA sequence: TGTGCCAGCAGCCAAGATGGACTAGCGGGAGGGTGCACCTACGAGCAGTACTTC. Residues: CASSQDGLAGGCTYEQYF.

The rearrangement uses TRBV30 and TRBJ1-3; D is unclear. V gave up 0 bases and J gave up 4 bases, with 13 bases separating them. The CDR3 totals 15 residues. Germline assignment: CDR1 GTSNPN and CDR2 SVGIG (reference sequence). CDR3 bases: TGTGCCTGGAGTGTCGCTCGCGGGTCCGGAAACACCATATATTTT. This translates into CAWSVARGSGNTIYF. The whole variable domain, remainder taken from reference TRBV30 and TRBJ1-3, is SQTIHQWPATLVQPVGSPLSLECTVEGTSNPNLYWYRQAAGRGLQLLFYSVGIGQISSEVPQNLSASRPQDRQFILSSKKLLLSDSGFYLCAWSVARGSGNTIYFGEGSWLTVV.

The V and J genes are TRBV29-1 and TRBJ2-5; 8 nucleotides align to TRBD1. This CDR3 spans 15 amino acids. Germline assignment: CDR1 SQVTM and CDR2 ANQGSEA. V shed 7 bases and J 5 bases; nucleotides not matched to a gene: 15. The CDR3 bases are TGCAGCGCAGAAGGACAGGGCCTTTTTCGGGAGACCCAGTACTTC. It is translated as CSAEGQGLFRETQYF.

This sequence joins TRBV6-5 and TRBJ2-7; 8 nucleotides align to TRBD1. This CDR3 is 16 amino acids long. Germline CDR1 reads MNHEY; CDR2 reads SVGAGI. The junction had 8 bases not matched to a gene; V was cut back by 0 bases and J by 4 bases. The CDR3, as DNA: TGTGCCAGCAGTTACTCGTCACAGGGGGATGAATACGAGCAGTACTTC. Translated: CASSYSSQGDEYEQYF.

Comments on this clone: This sample also contains other DNA sequences that code for the same CDR3. This chain links TRBV9 with TRBJ1-2; 7 nucleotides match TRBD1. Germline V gene data show CDR1 as SGDLS and CDR2 as YYNGEE. The junction had 11 bases not matched to a gene; V was cut back by 4 bases and J by 2 bases. CDR3 size: 16 residues. CDR3 nucleotides: TGTGCCAGCAGCCCCCCTTCGACAGGGATAAACTATGGCTACACCTTC. This gives the protein CASSPPSTGINYGYTF. The entire variable domain, with the rest obtained from reference TRBV9 and TRBJ1-2, is as follows: DSGVTQTPKHLITATGQRVTLRCSPRSGDLSVYWYQQSLDQGLQFLIQYYNGEERAKGNILERFSAQQFPDLHSELNLSSLELGDSALYFCASSPPSTGINYGYTFGSGTRLTVV.

This rearrangement joins TRBV21-1 to TRBJ2-4; whether TRBD1, the table's D call, matches the DNA was not checked. TRBV21-1 is classified as a pseudogene. The length of the CDR3 is 12 residues. The CDR3 DNA reads TGTGCCAGCAGCAACACCAGGAACATTCAGTACTTC. Its translation: CASSNTRNIQYF.

This sequence joins TRBV28 and TRBJ2-7; D is possibly TRBD2 (5 bases). This CDR3 comprises 14 residues. Germline CDR1 MDHEN, CDR2 SYDVKM. V lost 3 bases, J lost 5 bases, and 14 bases lay in between. CDR3 sequence reads: CASSFTGLSDEQYF. As DNA, the CDR3 is TGTGCCAGCAGTTTCACGGGCCTTAGCGACGAGCAGTACTTC. Full variable domain (remainder filled in from reference TRBV28 and TRBJ2-7): DVKVTQSSRYLVKRTGEKVFLECVQDMDHENMFWYRQDPGLGLRLIYFSYDVKMKEKGDIPEGYSVSREKKERFSLILESASTNQTSMYLCASSFTGLSDEQYFGPGTRLTVT.

The genes are TRBV9 and TRBJ2-7, with 8 bases lining up with TRBD2. Germline V lookup: CDR1 SGDLS, CDR2 YYNGEE. V lost 3 bases, J lost 2 bases, and 7 bases stayed unmatched. This CDR3 comprises 15 residues. The CDR3 reads CASSANLAGPYEQYF. For the CDR3, the DNA is TGTGCCAGCAGCGCCAATCTAGCGGGCCCCTACGAGCAGTACTTC.